This TCR beta chain stems from a study of blood T cell repertoires in COVID-19. This clone was detected once. V dropped 4 bases and J dropped 0 bases, with 9 bases sitting between them. CDR3 length equals 14 residues. Germline V gene lookup returns CDR1 SNHLY and CDR2 FYNNEI. Measured with immunoSEQ multiplex PCR; TCRdb has only the in-frame clones, and not every one. Of roughly 92,000 clones in the sample, 80% to 90% are singletons; the top ten hold 7.4%. The clonotype was recovered from a human donor with acute or convalescent COVID-19. The donor label of this sample is uncertain. Sequencing was performed on peripheral blood. The chain employs TRBV2 and TRBJ2-5, with D possibly matching TRBD1 (6 bases). The CDR3, as DNA: TGTGCCAGCAGTGGTCAGGGGTACCAAGAGACCCAGTACTTC. Translating it yields CASSGQGYQETQYF.